Below, 25 T cell receptor beta chains from the same sample are listed, as sequenced in a study of CD8 T cells in ankylosing spondylitis. TCRdb ran MiXCR on the 5' RACE reads and lists one entry per CDR3 protein. The sample lists approximately 250,000 distinct CDR3 sequences, roughly 32% occurring once. Sequences were obtained from blood, either unsorted or a sorted T cell fraction (not recorded which). The receptors were sampled from a male donor with ankylosing spondylitis or in good health (not recorded which).

This rearrangement joins TRBV12-3 or TRBV12-4 to TRBJ2-7; possibly TRBD2 for D (6 bases). V was cut by 4 bases and J by 2 bases, with 12 bases left in between. The CDR3 covers 14 residues. The CDR3 spells CASSSPGGAYEQYF. The CDR3 DNA follows: TGTGCCAGCAGTTCCCCCGGGGGAGCCTACGAGCAGTACTTC.

The V gene is TRBV29-1, the J gene TRBJ2-5, with D possibly TRBD2 on 6 matching bases. V dropped 4 bases and J dropped 3 bases, with 15 bases sitting between them. The CDR3 has 14 amino acids. CDR1 is SQVTM and CDR2 is ANQGSEA in the germline V gene. In DNA, the CDR3 is TGCAGCGTTGCTCCATTAGGAGGGGAAGAGACCCAGTACTTC. Translated, it gives CSVAPLGGEETQYF.

The V gene is TRBV6-6, the J gene TRBJ1-5; TRBD1 might be the D (5 bases). The CDR3 runs 13 residues. Germline V gene sequence: CDR1 MNHNY, CDR2 SVGAGI (reference sequence). CDR3 nucleotides: TGTGGGATTAGGGGCAATCTTAATCAGCCCCAGCATTTT. Its translation is CGIRGNLNQPQHF.

V usage is TRBV4-2 and J usage is TRBJ2-7; 9 nucleotides align to TRBD2. Trimming took 0 bases from V and 4 from J; bases not matched to a gene: 1. CDR1 is LGHNA and CDR2 is YNFKEQ in the germline V gene. CDR3 length: 14 residues. The CDR3 loop is CASSQEAGGYEQYF. CDR3 sequence (DNA): TGTGCCAGCAGCCAAGAGGCGGGGGGGTACGAGCAGTACTTC.

This clonotype was found a few times. The chain recombines TRBV12-3 or TRBV12-4 with TRBJ2-7; 12 nucleotides agree with TRBD2. The V and J ends lost 5 bases and 4 bases, in that order; junction bases with no gene match: 6. The CDR3 runs to 15 residues. The chain's CDR3 is CASSPSGGAIYEQYF. The CDR3 DNA sequence: TGTGCCAGCAGTCCTAGCGGGGGGGCGATTTACGAGCAGTACTTC.

This chain uses TRBV10-3 with TRBJ2-3; D is uncertain. Germline-derived CDR1 and CDR2 are ENHRY and SYGVKD. V gave up 6 bases and J gave up 2 bases, with 12 bases separating them. The CDR3 length is 14 residues. The CDR3: CAIRGSQNTDTQYF. DNA for the CDR3: TGTGCCATCAGGGGGTCCCAAAACACAGATACGCAGTATTTT.

The gene calls are TRBV12-3 or TRBV12-4 and TRBJ1-2; D is undetermined. The CDR3 is made up of 14 amino acids. V lost 4 bases, J lost 6 bases, and 15 bases lay in between. The CDR3 loop reads CASSYDTYSNGYTF. Written as DNA, the CDR3 is TGTGCCAGCAGTTACGACACTTACTCCAATGGCTACACCTTC.

This clonotype has a handful of counts. This chain joins TRBV12-3 or TRBV12-4 and TRBJ2-2; D remains ambiguous. The CDR3 is made up of 17 amino acids. V was trimmed by 3 bases and J by 1 base, leaving 15 bases between them. Written as DNA, the CDR3 is TGTGCCAGCAGTTTCCATACACCGCTCGGGAACACCGGGGAGCTGTTTTTT. Its translation is CASSFHTPLGNTGELFF.

This clonotype came up a few times. The chain is built from TRBV2 and TRBJ1-2; D is ambiguous. Germline V gene data show CDR1 as SNHLY and CDR2 as FYNNEI. The CDR3 runs 15 residues. The V gene lost 2 bases and the J gene lost 3 bases, with 13 bases spanning the gap. The CDR3 here is CASSEQHSTYYGYTF. Here the CDR3 DNA reads TGTGCCAGCAGTGAACAACACAGCACCTACTATGGCTACACCTTC.

The chain employs TRBV6-1 and TRBJ1-5; perhaps TRBD1 as D (6 bases). The CDR3 runs 13 residues. V was clipped by 6 bases and J by 5 bases, with 11 bases between them. The germline CDR1 and CDR2 sequences are MNHNS and SASEGT. The CDR3 loop is CASSQTGDQPQHF. The CDR3 nucleotides read TGTGCCAGCAGCCAGACAGGAGATCAGCCCCAGCATTTT.

This clonotype was recorded a few times. This sequence joins TRBV12-3 or TRBV12-4 and TRBJ2-3, with 8 bases fitting TRBD2. The CDR3 contains 15 residues. V was clipped by 6 bases and J by 2 bases; unmatched bases: 7. The CDR3 region has the DNA TGTGCCAGCAGCCCAACGGGGGGGGCCACAGATACGCAGTATTTT. Translated, it gives CASSPTGGATDTQYF.

This clonotype was found a few times. The J gene is TRBJ1-5, the V gene TRBV11-2, with no clear D. The CDR3 sequence is 12 residues long. Looked up from germline, CDR1 is SGHAT and CDR2 is FQNNGV. V was pared by 5 bases and J by 9 bases, with 11 bases between. The CDR3 DNA sequence: TGTGCCAGCAGCCCCGGAGGAGGGCCCCAGCATTTT. As protein: CASSPGGGPQHF.

The chain combines TRBV7-2 with TRBJ2-7, with a weak D call TRBD2 (7 bases). This CDR3 has 13 amino acids. V was cut by 6 bases and J by 4 bases, with 13 bases left in between. CDR1 SGHTA and CDR2 FQGNSA come from the germline V gene. CDR3 region: CASSYGGQYEQYF. The DNA for the CDR3 is TGTGCCAGCAGTTACGGGGGGCAGTACGAGCAGTACTTC.

The chain employs TRBV7-9 and TRBJ1-2; 11 positions match TRBD1. The germline CDR1 and CDR2 sequences are SEHNR and FQNEAQ (reference sequence). The CDR3 runs 15 residues. The J segment lost 8 bases and the V segment lost 5 bases, leaving 10 bases of the junction unmatched. The chain's CDR3 is CASSRTGGHGEGYTF. The CDR3 DNA sequence: TGTGCCAGCAGCCGGACAGGGGGCCATGGCGAAGGCTACACCTTC.

The table lists this clonotype with a few counts. The CDR3 sequence: CASSPDPANYGYTF. The CDR3 DNA follows: TGTGCCAGCAGCCCGGACCCAGCAAACTATGGCTACACCTTC. The chain links TRBV5-6 to TRBJ1-2; D uncertain. Germline loops: CDR1 SGHDT, CDR2 YYEEEE. With 4 bases removed from V and 2 bases from J, the gap between germline ends came to 12 bases. CDR3 length: 14 amino acids.

The chain recombines TRBV4-2 with TRBJ2-1; 8 nucleotides line up with TRBD2. This CDR3 comprises 18 residues. Germline loops: CDR1 LGHNA, CDR2 YNFKEQ. The V gene end was trimmed by 1 base and the J gene end by 1 base; junction bases not matched to a gene: 9. The CDR3 sequence: CASSQGNGGARSYNEQFF. CDR3 bases: TGTGCCAGCAGCCAAGGGAACGGGGGGGCCAGGTCCTACAATGAGCAGTTCTTC.

This chain connects TRBV15 to TRBJ2-1; D not certain. Germline values: CDR1 LNHNV, CDR2 YYDKDF (reference sequence). The CDR3 length is 13 residues. V was cut by 0 bases and J by 7 bases, with 7 bases left in between. CDR3 in DNA: TGTGCCACCAGCAGAGATCCGGGTAATGAGCAGTTCTTC. Translated, it gives CATSRDPGNEQFF.

J is TRBJ2-1 and V is TRBV5-5; D not resolved. This CDR3 spans 16 amino acids. Germline CDR1 is SGHKS and CDR2 is YYEKEE (reference sequence). V was pared by 3 bases and J by 9 bases, with 22 bases between. The CDR3 region is CASSSGRASSLFEQFF. CDR3 in DNA: TGTGCCAGCAGCTCCGGCCGGGCCTCCTCCCTGTTTGAGCAGTTCTTC.

The genes are TRBV20-1 and TRBJ2-2, with D perhaps assigned TRBD1 or TRBD2 (5 bases each). The CDR3 is 16 residues long. Germline V CDR1 and CDR2: DFQATT, SNEGSKA (reference sequence). The germline V and J ends were trimmed by 1 base and 7 bases, with 19 bases remaining between them. CDR3 nucleotides: TGCAGTGCTAGAGTGAGAGGGGAGCCTCTGATCGGGGAGCTGTTTTTT. It is translated as CSARVRGEPLIGELFF.

This clonotype was observed a handful of times. This chain uses TRBV11-2 with TRBJ2-3, with a tentative D call TRBD1 (5 bases). The V gene's germline CDR1 is SGHAT and CDR2 FQNNGV. The CDR3 has 14 residues. V shed 5 bases and J shed 11 bases, with 20 bases lying between them. CDR3 in amino acids: CASSQGVGRGGQYF. CDR3 nucleotides: TGTGCCAGCAGCCAGGGTGTTGGGCGAGGTGGGCAGTATTTT.

This clonotype has just a few counts. The chain links TRBV5-6 to TRBJ2-7, with TRBD1 matching 7 bases. The germline CDR1 and CDR2 sequences are SGHDT and YYEEEE. CDR3 length: 15 residues. The junction had 9 bases not matched to a gene; V was cut back by 2 bases and J by 4 bases. The DNA for the CDR3 is TGTGCCAGCAGCTTTGGAACCGGGACAGAATACGAGCAGTACTTC. Protein: CASSFGTGTEYEQYF.

The chain is built from TRBV4-2 and TRBJ2-1; D is perhaps TRBD2 (5 bases). Germline values: CDR1 LGHNA, CDR2 YNFKEQ. V was shortened by 8 bases and J by 8 bases, with 22 bases between the two germline ends. The CDR3 sequence is 15 residues long. CDR3 nucleotides: TGTGCCAGCGGCCCCGGACTGCCCTGCTTAGATGAGCAGTTCTTC. This encodes CASGPGLPCLDEQFF.

The rearrangement uses TRBV12-3 or TRBV12-4 and TRBJ2-2; D remains unclear. Trimming removed 1 base from V and 5 bases from J, with 11 bases in between. The CDR3 is made up of 15 amino acids. The CDR3 spells CASSLDDWVTGELFF. The CDR3 DNA reads TGTGCCAGCAGTTTAGATGACTGGGTGACCGGGGAGCTGTTTTTT.

V usage is TRBV10-3 and J usage is TRBJ2-3, with 8 bases aligning to TRBD2. J gave up 1 base and V 8 bases, and 2 bases lay outside the gene matches. Germline assignment: CDR1 ENHRY and CDR2 SYGVKD. The CDR3 covers 13 residues. DNA of the CDR3: TGTGCCATCTACGGGGGGGGCACAGATACGCAGTATTTT. This translates into CAIYGGGTDTQYF.

This clonotype has just a few counts. The chain has TRBV15 and TRBJ2-4; D may correspond to TRBD1 or TRBD2 (5 bases each). Trimming shortened V by 1 base and J by 7 bases, and 17 bases separated the two germline ends. CDR3 size: 16 residues. CDR1 is LNHNV and CDR2 is YYDKDF in the germline V gene (reference sequence). The CDR3 protein is CATSRVGFEGRNIQYF. As DNA, the CDR3 is TGTGCCACCAGCAGAGTGGGTTTTGAGGGGCGGAACATTCAGTACTTC.